These 32 T cell receptor beta chains originate from one sample sequenced in a study of identifying expanded T cells in peripheral blood. Measured with immunoSEQ multiplex PCR; TCRdb has only the in-frame clones, and not every one. The sample has over 100,000 clones; approximately 90% are singletons. Source material: blood. These receptors all stem from a person aged 18 to 70 in good health.

V is TRBV18 and J is TRBJ1-2; possibly TRBD1 for D (6 bases). CDR1 and CDR2 (germline): KGHSH, LQKENI. V was cut by 1 base and J by 4 bases, with 13 bases left in between. There are 15 residues in the CDR3. This CDR3 reads CASSPQGGEIYGYTF. The CDR3, as DNA: TGTGCCAGCTCACCACAGGGGGGTGAGATCTATGGCTACACCTTC. The full variable domain, rest sourced from reference TRBV18 and TRBJ1-2, is NAGVMQNPRHLVRRRGQEARLRCSPMKGHSHVYWYRQLPEEGLKFMVYLQKENIIDESGMPKERFSAEFPKEGPSILRIQQVVRGDSAAYFCASSPQGGEIYGYTFGSGTRLTVV.

The chain employs TRBV27 and TRBJ2-3, with D tentatively TRBD2 (6 bases). The CDR3 covers 15 residues. Trimming took off 6 bases at V and 8 bases at J, with 21 bases between the two ends. In germline, CDR1 is MNHEY, CDR2 SMNVEV (reference sequence). The CDR3 nucleotides are TGTGCCAGCAGGGAGGGAGGACGTGTTCGGGGTACGCAGTATTTT. Its protein is CASREGGRVRGTQYF.

The chain uses TRBV13 and TRBJ2-3; 9 bases fit TRBD2. V dropped 5 bases and J dropped 1; count of bases not matched to a gene: 10. The CDR3 runs 17 residues. Germline CDR1 and CDR2: PRHDT and FYEKMQ (reference sequence). The CDR3 spells CASSPKLWTSGTDTQYF. Written as DNA, the CDR3 is TGTGCCAGCAGCCCAAAGTTGTGGACTAGCGGCACAGATACGCAGTATTTT.

This chain's CDR3 is CAISPLQSYGYTF. For the CDR3, the DNA is TGTGCCATCAGCCCACTACAATCCTATGGCTACACCTTC. The chain links TRBV10-3 to TRBJ1-2, with D uncertain. The CDR3 runs to 13 residues. Per the germline V gene, CDR1 is ENHRY and CDR2 is SYGVKD. V lost 6 bases and J lost 4, with 12 bases in between.

CDR3: CASSLSGRRPSSYEQYF. The CDR3 nucleotides are TGTGCCAGCAGCTTATCTGGGAGAAGGCCTAGCTCCTACGAGCAGTACTTC. The V and J genes are TRBV13 and TRBJ2-7; the D gene is possibly TRBD2 (5 bases). V was shortened by 2 bases and J by 0 bases, with 17 bases between the two germline ends. Looked up from germline, CDR1 is PRHDT and CDR2 is FYEKMQ (reference sequence). This CDR3 has 17 amino acids.

The chain joins TRBV9 to TRBJ2-7; D may match TRBD1 or TRBD2 (5 bases each). V lost 5 bases, J lost 6 bases, and 12 bases lay in between. There are 12 residues in the CDR3. CDR1 SGDLS and CDR2 YYNGEE come from the germline V gene. As DNA, the CDR3 is TGTGCCAGCAGTGTTAGGGACGGCGAGCAGTACTTC. Translation gives CASSVRDGEQYF.

J is TRBJ2-3 and V is TRBV15; 8 bases are a match to TRBD1. The CDR3 sequence is 16 residues long. The germline gives CDR1 LNHNV, CDR2 YYDKDF (reference sequence). J gave up 6 bases and V 3 bases, and 11 bases lay outside the gene matches. The CDR3 loop is CATSRASGTGGDTQYF. Written as DNA, the CDR3 is TGTGCCACCAGCAGGGCGTCCGGGACAGGAGGGGATACGCAGTATTTT.

The genes are TRBV21-1 and TRBJ2-7; the table's D call of TRBD1 was not tested on the DNA. TRBV21-1 has pseudogene status. CDR3 size: 14 residues. The CDR3 nucleotides read TGTGCCAGCAGCATAAGACAGGGTTCCTACGAGCAGTACTTC. Translated: CASSIRQGSYEQYF.

The rearrangement uses TRBV7-9 and TRBJ2-7; D not resolved. CDR1 is SEHNR and CDR2 is FQNEAQ in the germline V gene (reference sequence). V lost 1 base and J 2 bases, leaving 9 bases between the germline ends. CDR3 length equals 14 residues. CDR3 sequence (DNA): TGTGCCAGCAGCTTAGTGCGTTCTCCCTACGAGCAGTACTTC. It yields the protein CASSLVRSPYEQYF.

The CDR3 region has the DNA TGTGCCAGCAGTCCATCCTACGAGCAGTACTTC. Protein sequence: CASSPSYEQYF. This rearrangement joins TRBV6-1 to TRBJ2-7; no definite D call. Per the germline V gene, CDR1 is MNHNS and CDR2 is SASEGT. V shed 5 bases and J shed 1 base, with 3 bases lying between them. The CDR3 contains 11 residues.

The chain has TRBV4-2 and TRBJ1-1; D perhaps matches TRBD1 (5 bases). Germline V CDR1 and CDR2: LGHNA, YNFKEQ. The CDR3 spans 14 residues. Trimming cost V 4 bases and J 4 bases, with 13 bases left between them. The CDR3 here is CASSPLRGGTEAFF. CDR3 in DNA: TGTGCCAGCAGCCCCCTTCGGGGGGGCACTGAAGCTTTCTTT.

The chain joins TRBV7-6 to TRBJ2-3; tentatively, D is TRBD1 (5 bases). V shed 5 bases and J shed 1 base, with 13 bases lying between them. CDR1 and CDR2 (germline): SGHVS, FNYEAQ. This CDR3 has 15 amino acids. The CDR3 nucleotides read TGTGCCAGCAGCCTCAGCCCGACAGGCACAGATACGCAGTATTTT. Its protein is CASSLSPTGTDTQYF.

The sample holds one count of this clone. This chain uses TRBV5-4 with TRBJ2-7; 8 bases map to TRBD2. Germline CDR1 is SGHNT and CDR2 is YYREEE (reference sequence). CDR3 length equals 15 residues. Trimming at V came to 6 bases and at J to 4 bases, leaving 12 bases not matched to a gene. Here the CDR3 reads CASTRLGAGAYEQYF. CDR3 DNA: TGTGCCAGCACCCGACTGGGAGCGGGAGCTTACGAGCAGTACTTC.

The chain links TRBV27 to TRBJ1-4, with a possible D match to TRBD1 (5 bases). This CDR3 has 15 amino acids. Deletions cut 5 bases from V and 0 bases from J, with 10 bases between. The germline V gene has CDR1 MNHEY and CDR2 SMNVEV (reference sequence). CDR3 sequence (DNA): TGTGCCAGCAGTCGAGGGGACGCAACTAATGAAAAACTGTTTTTT. Amino acids: CASSRGDATNEKLFF. Full variable domain (missing parts from reference TRBV27 and TRBJ1-4): EAQVTQNPRYLITVTGKKLTVTCSQNMNHEYMSWYRQDPGLGLRQIYYSMNVEVTDKGDVPEGYKVSRKEKRNFPLILESPSPNQTSLYFCASSRGDATNEKLFFGSGTQLSVL.

This rearrangement joins TRBV7-3 to TRBJ2-2; the D gene is possibly TRBD2 (5 bases). The V end was cut by 5 bases, the J end by 6 bases, with 16 bases between. The CDR3 is 15 residues long. Germline assignment: CDR1 SGHTA and CDR2 FQGTGA. CDR3 in amino acids: CASSPRQRGSGELFF. The CDR3, as DNA: TGTGCCAGCAGCCCTCGGCAGAGAGGGTCCGGGGAGCTGTTTTTT.

Here the CDR3 reads CASSPQDREIGELFF. CDR3 coding DNA: TGTGCCAGCTCACCACAGGACAGGGAGATCGGGGAGCTGTTTTTT. This chain links TRBV18 with TRBJ2-2, with 8 positions matching TRBD1. This CDR3 is built from 15 residues. Germline V CDR1 and CDR2: KGHSH, LQKENI. J gave up 7 bases and V 1 base, and 5 bases lay outside the gene matches.

This clone was recorded only once. The J gene is TRBJ1-2, the V gene TRBV18; D is unresolved. This CDR3 has 15 residues. Germline V gene lookup returns CDR1 KGHSH and CDR2 LQKENI. The V and J ends lost 1 base and 8 bases respectively, with 17 bases between them. CDR3 in DNA: TGTGCCAGCTCACCACAATTAGGAGGGCGAGACGGCTACACCTTC. Its translation: CASSPQLGGRDGYTF.

Points on this clone: The sample contains more than one DNA sequence encoding this CDR3. This chain uses TRBV6-5 with TRBJ2-7; possibly TRBD2 for D (6 bases). The V end was cut by 0 bases, the J end by 0 bases, with 6 bases between. The CDR3 is 14 amino acids. From germline, CDR1 is MNHEY and CDR2 SVGAGI. CDR3 sequence: CASSYSGSSYEQYF. Here the CDR3 DNA reads TGTGCCAGCAGTTACTCCGGGAGCTCCTACGAGCAGTACTTC.

This chain links TRBV5-4 with TRBJ2-2; no definite D call. V was shortened by 0 bases and J by 7 bases, with 4 bases between the two germline ends. This CDR3 has 12 residues. Germline-derived CDR1 and CDR2 are SGHNT and YYREEE (reference sequence). The DNA of the CDR3 is TGTGCCAGCAGCTTGGGGGACGGGGAGCTGTTTTTT. This codes for CASSLGDGELFF.

This chain joins TRBV7-9 and TRBJ2-3, with TRBD1 matching over 8 bases. This CDR3 is built from 14 residues. Losses at the gene ends were 5 bases for V and 4 bases for J; bases not matched to a gene: 5. Germline CDR1 SEHNR, CDR2 FQNEAQ (reference sequence). The CDR3 protein is CASSRQGSPDTQYF. The CDR3 bases are TGTGCCAGCAGCCGACAGGGGTCCCCAGATACGCAGTATTTT.

As concerns this clone: The germline gene is not matched at one end of the junction; a read error may be the cause. CDR3: CASNLAGGPRETQYF. CDR3 nucleotides: TGTGCCAGCAACTTAGCGGGGGGGCCACGGGAGACCCAGTACTTC. This chain joins TRBV7-2 and TRBJ2-5; TRBD2 aligns across 11 bases. The CDR3 covers 15 residues. CDR1 and CDR2 from the germline V gene are SGHTA and FQGNSA. Complete variable domain (other parts from reference TRBV7-2 and TRBJ2-5): GAGVSQSPSNKVTEKGKDVELRCDPISGHTALYWYRQSLGQGLEFLIYFQGNSAPDKSGLPSDRFSAERTGGSVSTLTIQRTQQEDSAVYLCASNLAGGPRETQYFGPGTRLLVL.

V and J are TRBV5-1 and TRBJ1-3; maybe TRBD1 (5 bases). The V end lost 3 bases, the J end lost 0 bases, and 13 bases lay between the germline ends. CDR3 length equals 16 residues. Germline V gene sequence: CDR1 SGHRS, CDR2 YFSETQ. The CDR3 region has the DNA TGCGCCAGCAGCTGGGGACGGCCAGACTCTGGAAACACCATATATTTT. Its translation: CASSWGRPDSGNTIYF.

The chain uses TRBV11-3 and TRBJ2-3, with 8 bases lining up with TRBD2. The V gene end was trimmed by 5 bases and the J gene end by 3 bases; junction bases not matched to a gene: 7. This CDR3 is built from 15 residues. From germline, CDR1 is SGHNT and CDR2 YENEEA. The CDR3 reads CASSALGGRTDTQYF. In DNA form, the CDR3 reads TGTGCCAGCAGCGCCCTGGGCGGGAGGACAGATACGCAGTATTTT.

The genes are TRBV9 and TRBJ1-3; no clear D gene. Between the trimmed V and J ends, which lost 0 bases and 0 bases, there was a span of 10 bases. This CDR3 contains 16 residues. From germline, CDR1 is SGDLS and CDR2 YYNGEE. CDR3 amino acids: CASSVAPRSSGNTIYF. Written as DNA, the CDR3 is TGTGCCAGCAGCGTAGCCCCCCGGTCCTCTGGAAACACCATATATTTT.

V is TRBV7-3 and J is TRBJ2-1; possibly TRBD2 for D (6 bases). This CDR3 spans 16 amino acids. From germline, CDR1 is SGHTA and CDR2 FQGTGA. V gave up 6 bases and J gave up 4 bases, with 19 bases separating them. CDR3 residues: CASSPPGTFSYNEQFF. DNA of the CDR3: TGTGCCAGCAGTCCCCCTGGGACTTTTTCGTACAATGAGCAGTTCTTC.

V is TRBV7-2 and J is TRBJ2-1, with TRBD1 matching 7 bases. Germline-derived CDR1 and CDR2 are SGHTA and FQGNSA. This CDR3 spans 16 amino acids. With 1 base clipped from V and 6 bases from J, the junction kept 9 bases outside the gene matches. CDR3: CASSLGWTGGLNEQFF. In DNA, the CDR3 is TGTGCCAGCAGCTTAGGGTGGACAGGTGGGCTCAATGAGCAGTTCTTC.

The chain employs TRBV6-5 and TRBJ2-7; D not certain. V shed 8 bases and J shed 4 bases, with 9 bases lying between them. The CDR3 covers 11 residues. Germline V gene data show CDR1 as MNHEY and CDR2 as SVGAGI. The CDR3 loop is CASGGGYEQYF. CDR3 nucleotide sequence: TGTGCCAGCGGTGGCGGTTACGAGCAGTACTTC.

The V call is TRBV14, the J call TRBJ2-7, with a tentative D call TRBD1 (6 bases). Germline loops: CDR1 SGHDN, CDR2 FVKESK. Trimming shortened V by 6 bases and J by 2 bases, and 14 bases separated the two germline ends. The CDR3 has 14 amino acids. The CDR3 here is CASRFSGAPYEQYF. The DNA of the CDR3 is TGTGCCAGCAGGTTTTCAGGGGCCCCCTACGAGCAGTACTTC.

This clone was counted a few times. The chain has TRBV6-1 and TRBJ1-2; D call uncertain. Trimming removed 3 bases from V and 4 bases from J, with 6 bases in between. Germline V gives CDR1 MNHNS, CDR2 SASEGT. This CDR3 contains 12 residues. This chain's CDR3 is CASSDTVYGYTF. The CDR3 DNA sequence: TGTGCCAGCAGTGACACAGTCTATGGCTACACCTTC.

The V gene is TRBV25-1, the J gene TRBJ2-7; D is unclear. The CDR3 consists of 12 residues. Germline CDR1 and CDR2: MGHDK and SYGVNS. Trimming pared 7 bases from V and 7 bases from J, leaving 14 bases between. The CDR3 DNA reads TGTGCCAGCACCTCGGGCGGCTGGGAGCAGTACTTC. It is translated as CASTSGGWEQYF.

This clone was counted only a few times. This sequence joins TRBV7-2 and TRBJ1-1; 7 bases are a match to TRBD1. The germline V gene encodes CDR1 SGHTA and CDR2 FQGNSA. The CDR3 has 12 residues. The trim removed 4 bases at V and 10 bases at J, leaving 6 bases unmatched. DNA for the CDR3: TGTGCCAGCAGCTCGACCCCAGGGGGAGCTTTCTTT. It translates to CASSSTPGGAFF.

The chain is built from TRBV5-4 and TRBJ2-3; D tentatively reads TRBD1 or TRBD2 (5 bases each). The germline CDR1 and CDR2 sequences are SGHNT and YYREEE (reference sequence). Trimming left V 1 base short and J 5 bases short, with 11 bases between. The CDR3 sequence is 14 residues long. CDR3 sequence reads: CASSLPGPIDTQYF. The CDR3 coding sequence is TGTGCCAGCAGCTTGCCGGGGCCTATAGATACGCAGTATTTT.